This T cell receptor (beta chain) stems from a study of regulatory T cells in long-lasting Graves disease. Stated time point: newly diagnosed GD, antithyroid drugs for less than 3 months. Making the TCR library involved RNA that had been extracted from PBMCs. At least ten counts were recorded for this clonotype. Library construction for TCR beta used iRepertoire HTBI primers and Arm-PCR of CDR3 regions. TCRdb reanalysed the multiplex PCR reads using MiXCR and keeps one entry per CDR3 protein. This table holds approximately 400,000 distinct CDR3 sequences, about 16% found once. These data also featured in a second study, about T cells in Graves' hyperthyroidism and ophthalmopathy.

The receptor comes from a woman in her thirties with Graves disease. This material consisted of peripheral blood mononuclear cells (PBMCs), taken at new diagnosis, from a patient treated with antithyroid drugs.

CDR3 DNA sequence: TGTGCCAGCAGTTACTCGGCTCTAGCCCCAGATACGCAGTATTTT. Encoded protein: CASSYSALAPDTQYF. The chain has TRBV6-5 and TRBJ2-3, with D perhaps matching TRBD2 (5 bases). Germline values: CDR1 MNHEY, CDR2 SVGAGI. V was trimmed by 0 bases and J by 4 bases, leaving 11 bases between them. There are 15 residues in the CDR3.